Sequencing of this T cell receptor beta chain was carried out in a study of cytomegalovirus exposure and HLA in healthy donors. Sequencing used immunoSEQ multiplex PCR; TCRdb keeps in-frame clones, though not all of them. In the table there are roughly 200,000 clones, roughly 80% of which are singletons. In this sample, this clone turned up a few times. The CDR3 is 13 amino acids. Germline lookup yields CDR1 LNHDA and CDR2 SQIVND (reference sequence). The ends lost 7 bases at V and 8 bases at J; junction bases unmatched: 8. The TCR comes from a woman in her late teens or twenties in good health and CMV-seropositive. The chain links TRBV19 to TRBJ1-2; 9 bases line up with TRBD1. Sequencing was carried out using PBMCs. CDR3 sequence reads: CASTRDRAGGYTF. In DNA, the CDR3 is TGTGCCAGTACCCGGGACAGGGCAGGGGGCTACACCTTC.